The present entry profiles one TCR beta chain with its context. Its antigen is not known. The CDR3 loop spans 16 amino acids. J lost 7 bases, V lost 3 bases, and 11 bases had no gene match. Looked up from germline, CDR1 is DFQATT and CDR2 is SNEGSKA (reference sequence). The use of a sample-barcoded 5' primer and a J-beta primer mix characterized a second PCR of about 7 to 12 cycles. TCRdb reprocessed the 5' RACE reads with MiXCR, giving one entry per CDR3 protein. The sample records approximately 820,000 distinct CDR3 sequences, under 55% being singletons. The amount of total RNA extracted per sample was at least 5.5 micrograms. This record comes from a study of blood T cells in healthy people across ages. Study-level findings and limits: Diversity estimates from one million T cells were considered underestimates. With age, beta diversity per million T cells declined roughly linearly, significantly by over 35. Researchers said unsorted PBMCs prevented a conclusive naive versus antigen-experienced comparison.

The V and J genes are TRBV20-1 and TRBJ2-1; 11 nucleotides agree with TRBD2. The receptor comes from a man in his 60s in good health. The sequenced material came from blood. The DNA of the CDR3 is TGCAGTGCTAGTGCGGGCGTAGCGGGGGGGCTGAATGAGCAGTTCTTC. Translation: CSASAGVAGGLNEQFF.